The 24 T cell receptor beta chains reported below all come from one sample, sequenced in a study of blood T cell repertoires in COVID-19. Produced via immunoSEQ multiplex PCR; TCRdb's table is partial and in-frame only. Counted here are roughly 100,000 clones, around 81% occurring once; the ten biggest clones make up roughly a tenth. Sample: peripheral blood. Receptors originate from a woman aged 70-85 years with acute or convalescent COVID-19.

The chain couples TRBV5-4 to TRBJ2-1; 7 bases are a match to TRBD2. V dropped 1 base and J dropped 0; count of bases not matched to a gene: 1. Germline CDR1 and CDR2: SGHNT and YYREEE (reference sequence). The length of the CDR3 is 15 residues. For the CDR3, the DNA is TGTGCCAGCAGCTTGTTAGCGGGCTCCTACAATGAGCAGTTCTTC. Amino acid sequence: CASSLLAGSYNEQFF.

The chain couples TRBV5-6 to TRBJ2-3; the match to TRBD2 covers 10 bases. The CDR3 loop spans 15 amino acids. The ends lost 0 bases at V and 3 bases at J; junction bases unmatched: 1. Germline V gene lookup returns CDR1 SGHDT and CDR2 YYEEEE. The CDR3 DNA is TGTGCCAGCAGCTTGGGTAGCGGGGGGACAGATACGCAGTATTTT. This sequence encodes CASSLGSGGTDTQYF.

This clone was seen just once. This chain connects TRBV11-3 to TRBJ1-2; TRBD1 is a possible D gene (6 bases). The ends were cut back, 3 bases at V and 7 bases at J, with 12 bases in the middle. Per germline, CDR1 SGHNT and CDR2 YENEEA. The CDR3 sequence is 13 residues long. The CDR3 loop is CASSFNRDGGYTF. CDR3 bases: TGTGCCAGCAGCTTTAACAGGGACGGTGGCTACACCTTC. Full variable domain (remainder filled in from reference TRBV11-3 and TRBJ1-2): EAGVVQSPRYKIIEKKQPVAFWCNPISGHNTLYWYLQNLGQGPELLIRYENEEAVDDSQLPKDRFSAERLKGVDSTLKIQPAELGDSAVYLCASSFNRDGGYTFGSGTRLTVV.

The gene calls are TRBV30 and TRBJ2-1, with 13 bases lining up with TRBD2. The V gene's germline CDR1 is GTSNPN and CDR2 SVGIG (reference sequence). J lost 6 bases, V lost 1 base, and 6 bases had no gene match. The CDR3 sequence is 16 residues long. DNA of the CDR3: TGTGCCTGGAGTGCCGGGACTAGCGGGACTCTCAATGAGCAGTTCTTC. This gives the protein CAWSAGTSGTLNEQFF.

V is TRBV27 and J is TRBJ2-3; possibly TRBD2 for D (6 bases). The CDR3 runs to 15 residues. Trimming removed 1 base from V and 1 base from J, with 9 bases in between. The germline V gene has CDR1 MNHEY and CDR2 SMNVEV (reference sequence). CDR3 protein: CASSLWGGGTDTQYF. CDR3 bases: TGTGCCAGCAGTTTATGGGGAGGCGGCACAGATACGCAGTATTTT.

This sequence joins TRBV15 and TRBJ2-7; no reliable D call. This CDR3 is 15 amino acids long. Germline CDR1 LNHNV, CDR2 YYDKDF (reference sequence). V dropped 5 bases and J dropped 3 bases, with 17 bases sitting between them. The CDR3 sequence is CATSYNDGPVYEQYF. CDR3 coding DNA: TGTGCCACCAGCTACAATGATGGCCCAGTCTACGAGCAGTACTTC.

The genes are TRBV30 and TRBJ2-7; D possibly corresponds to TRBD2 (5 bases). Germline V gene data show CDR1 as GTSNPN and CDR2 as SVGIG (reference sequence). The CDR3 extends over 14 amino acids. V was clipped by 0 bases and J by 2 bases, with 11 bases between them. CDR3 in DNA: TGTGCCTGGAGTGTGGAGGTCCTTCCCTACGAGCAGTACTTC. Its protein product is CAWSVEVLPYEQYF.

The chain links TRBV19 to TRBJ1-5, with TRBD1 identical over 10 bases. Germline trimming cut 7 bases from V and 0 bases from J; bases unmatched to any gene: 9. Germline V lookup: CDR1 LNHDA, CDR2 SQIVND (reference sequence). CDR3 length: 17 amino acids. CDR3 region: CASTRDRGFPSNQPQHF. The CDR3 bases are TGTGCCAGTACCCGGGACAGGGGATTTCCTAGCAATCAGCCCCAGCATTTT.

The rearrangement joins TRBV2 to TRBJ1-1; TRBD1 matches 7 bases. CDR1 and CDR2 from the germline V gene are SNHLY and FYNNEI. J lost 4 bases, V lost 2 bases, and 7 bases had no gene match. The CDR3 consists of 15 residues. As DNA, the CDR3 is TGTGCCAGCAGTGAACTCCGGGCAGGGGGCACTGAAGCTTTCTTT. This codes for CASSELRAGGTEAFF.

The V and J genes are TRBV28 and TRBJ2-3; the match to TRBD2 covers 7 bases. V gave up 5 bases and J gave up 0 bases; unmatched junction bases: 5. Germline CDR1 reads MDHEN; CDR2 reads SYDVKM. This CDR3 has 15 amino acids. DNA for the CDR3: TGTGCCAGCAGTCGGGACTATCCTAGCACAGATACGCAGTATTTT. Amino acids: CASSRDYPSTDTQYF.

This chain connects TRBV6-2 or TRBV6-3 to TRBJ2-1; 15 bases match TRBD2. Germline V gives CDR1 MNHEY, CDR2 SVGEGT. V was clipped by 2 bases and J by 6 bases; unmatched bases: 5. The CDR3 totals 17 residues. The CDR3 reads CASSYGLAGGVVNEQFF. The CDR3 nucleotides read TGTGCCAGCAGTTACGGACTAGCGGGGGGGGTCGTCAATGAGCAGTTCTTC.

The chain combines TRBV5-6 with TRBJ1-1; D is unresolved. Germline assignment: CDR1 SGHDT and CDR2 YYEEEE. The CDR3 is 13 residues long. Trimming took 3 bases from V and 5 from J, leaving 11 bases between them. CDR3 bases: TGTGCCAGCAGCTCCCTCTATGCGACTGAAGCTTTCTTT. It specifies CASSSLYATEAFF.

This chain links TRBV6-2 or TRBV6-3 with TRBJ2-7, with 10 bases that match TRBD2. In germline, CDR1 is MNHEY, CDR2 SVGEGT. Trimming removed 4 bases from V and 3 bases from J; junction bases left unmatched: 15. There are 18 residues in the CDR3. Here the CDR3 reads CASSSRPRLAGGHYEQYF. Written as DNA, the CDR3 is TGTGCCAGCAGTTCCCGCCCTAGACTAGCGGGCGGACACTACGAGCAGTACTTC.

In DNA form, the CDR3 reads TGTGCCAGCAGCCCGATTTGGGGGGGGCGCACTGAAGCTTTCTTT. Translation gives CASSPIWGGRTEAFF. The rearrangement uses TRBV7-2 and TRBJ1-1; a possible D gene is TRBD1 (6 bases). Germline V CDR1 and CDR2: SGHTA, FQGNSA. The ends were cut back, 5 bases at V and 4 bases at J, with 17 bases in the middle. The CDR3 has 15 amino acids.

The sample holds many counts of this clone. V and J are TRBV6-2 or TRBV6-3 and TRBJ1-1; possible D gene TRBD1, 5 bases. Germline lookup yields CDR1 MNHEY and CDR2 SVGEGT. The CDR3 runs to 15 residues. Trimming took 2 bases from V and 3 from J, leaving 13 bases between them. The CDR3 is CASSYPGRGYTEAFF. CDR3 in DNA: TGTGCCAGCAGTTACCCGGGGAGGGGCTACACTGAAGCTTTCTTT.

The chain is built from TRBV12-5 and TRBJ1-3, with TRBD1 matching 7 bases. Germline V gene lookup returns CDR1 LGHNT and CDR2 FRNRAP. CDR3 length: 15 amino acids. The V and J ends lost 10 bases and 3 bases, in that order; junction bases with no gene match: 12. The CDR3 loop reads CATAPPDRVGNTIYF. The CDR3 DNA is TGTGCTACCGCGCCCCCCGACAGGGTTGGAAACACCATATATTTT.

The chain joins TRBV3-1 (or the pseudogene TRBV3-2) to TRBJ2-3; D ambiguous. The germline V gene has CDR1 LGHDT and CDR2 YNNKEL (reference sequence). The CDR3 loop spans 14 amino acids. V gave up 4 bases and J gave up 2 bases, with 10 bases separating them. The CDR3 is CASSPEYATDTQYF. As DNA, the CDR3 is TGTGCCAGCAGCCCCGAGTATGCCACAGATACGCAGTATTTT.

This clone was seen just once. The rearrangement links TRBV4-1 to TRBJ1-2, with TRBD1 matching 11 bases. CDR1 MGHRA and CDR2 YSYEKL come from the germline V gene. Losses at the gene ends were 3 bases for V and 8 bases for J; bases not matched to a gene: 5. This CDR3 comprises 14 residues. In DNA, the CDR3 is TGCGCCAGCAGCCATGGGACAGGGGGAAGCGGCTACACCTTC. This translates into CASSHGTGGSGYTF.

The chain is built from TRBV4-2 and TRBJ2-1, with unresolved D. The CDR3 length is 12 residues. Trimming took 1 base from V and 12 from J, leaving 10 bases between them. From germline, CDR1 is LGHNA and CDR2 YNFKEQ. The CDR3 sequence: CASSQVESGQFF. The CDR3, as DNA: TGTGCCAGCAGCCAAGTGGAGAGTGGGCAGTTCTTC.

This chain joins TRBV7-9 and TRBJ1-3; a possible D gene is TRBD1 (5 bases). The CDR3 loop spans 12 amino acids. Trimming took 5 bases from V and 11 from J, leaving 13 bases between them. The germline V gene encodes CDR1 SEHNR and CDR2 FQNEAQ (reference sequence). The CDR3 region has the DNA TGTGCCAGCAGCCGCGACAGTTTCCCCATATATTTT. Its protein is CASSRDSFPIYF.

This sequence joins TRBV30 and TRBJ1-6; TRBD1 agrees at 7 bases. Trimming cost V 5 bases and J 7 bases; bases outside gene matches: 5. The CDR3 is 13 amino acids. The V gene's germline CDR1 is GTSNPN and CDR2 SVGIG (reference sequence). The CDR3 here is CAWGQVENSPLHF. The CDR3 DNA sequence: TGTGCCTGGGGACAGGTGGAAAATTCACCCCTCCACTTT.

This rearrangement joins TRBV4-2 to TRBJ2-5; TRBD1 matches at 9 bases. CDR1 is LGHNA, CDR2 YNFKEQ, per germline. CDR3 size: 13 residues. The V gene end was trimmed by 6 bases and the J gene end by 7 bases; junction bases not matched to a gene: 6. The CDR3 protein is CASRGTGSGTQYF. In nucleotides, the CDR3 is TGTGCCAGCAGGGGGACAGGGTCTGGGACCCAGTACTTC.

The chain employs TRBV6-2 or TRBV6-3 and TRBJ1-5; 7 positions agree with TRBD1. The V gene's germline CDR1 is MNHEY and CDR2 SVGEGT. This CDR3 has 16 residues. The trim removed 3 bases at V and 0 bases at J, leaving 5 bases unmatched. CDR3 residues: CASSYAGQYSNQPQHF. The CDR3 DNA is TGTGCCAGCAGTTATGCGGGACAGTATAGCAATCAGCCCCAGCATTTT.

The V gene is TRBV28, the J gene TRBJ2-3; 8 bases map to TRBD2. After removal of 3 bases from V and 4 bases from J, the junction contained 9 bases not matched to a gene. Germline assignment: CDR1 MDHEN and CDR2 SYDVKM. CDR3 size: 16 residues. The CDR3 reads CASSLVRAGGPDTQYF. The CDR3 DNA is TGTGCCAGCAGTTTGGTGAGGGCGGGAGGTCCAGATACGCAGTATTTT.